Following are 27 T cell receptor beta chains from one sample sequenced in a study of cytomegalovirus exposure and HLA in healthy donors. Some clones are missing from TCRdb's copy, which holds only in-frame ones; the method was immunoSEQ multiplex PCR. The table records 180,000 or so clones, approximately 86% of them present only once. Sequenced input: PBMCs. Receptors were obtained from a man aged 18-30 years in good health and CMV-seropositive.

This sequence joins TRBV11-2 and TRBJ1-1; no clear D gene. CDR3 length: 13 residues. V was cut by 5 bases and J by 1 base, with 8 bases left in between. Germline V gives CDR1 SGHAT, CDR2 FQNNGV. The CDR3 region is CASSPSGNTEAFF. The CDR3 DNA is TGTGCCAGCAGCCCATCCGGGAACACTGAAGCTTTCTTT.

J is TRBJ1-1 and V is TRBV5-1; 7 nucleotides agree with TRBD1. The CDR3 is 17 residues long. Germline values: CDR1 SGHRS, CDR2 YFSETQ. V trimming: 1 base; J trimming: 0 bases; junction bases outside the gene matches: 9. Here the CDR3 reads CASSLYPRQGLNTEAFF. The CDR3 DNA reads TGCGCCAGCAGCTTGTACCCTCGACAGGGCCTGAACACTGAAGCTTTCTTT.

The chain couples TRBV28 to TRBJ1-5; a weak D match, TRBD1 (6 bases). The germline CDR1 and CDR2 sequences are MDHEN and SYDVKM. This CDR3 comprises 14 residues. The V end was cut by 7 bases, the J end by 0 bases, with 10 bases between. Written as DNA, the CDR3 is TGTGCCAGCACAGGGGTCTATAGCAATCAGCCCCAGCATTTT. It translates to CASTGVYSNQPQHF.

V usage is TRBV7-9 and J usage is TRBJ2-1; tentative D call: TRBD2 (5 bases). Germline-derived CDR1 and CDR2 are SEHNR and FQNEAQ (reference sequence). V lost 5 bases to trimming and J lost 10 bases, with 18 bases between them. CDR3 length: 14 amino acids. This CDR3 is CASSTPDSRREQFF. CDR3 DNA sequence: TGTGCCAGCAGCACCCCGGACTCCCGCAGGGAGCAGTTCTTC.

This clone has only a few counts. The chain links TRBV19 to TRBJ2-1; 10 positions agree with TRBD2. Losses at the gene ends were 4 bases for V and 7 bases for J; bases not matched to a gene: 4. The CDR3 spans 14 residues. Germline values: CDR1 LNHDA, CDR2 SQIVND (reference sequence). The chain's CDR3 is CASSTSGSLNEQFF. In DNA, the CDR3 is TGTGCCAGTAGTACTAGCGGGAGCTTGAATGAGCAGTTCTTC. Together with reference TRBV19 and TRBJ2-1, the CDR3 gives the full variable domain: DGGITQSPKYLFRKEGQNVTLSCEQNLNHDAMYWYRQDPGQGLRLIYYSQIVNDFQKGDIAEGYSVSREKKESFPLTVTSAQKNPTAFYLCASSTSGSLNEQFFGPGTRLTVL.

This chain links TRBV18 with TRBJ1-1, with D unresolved. The CDR3 contains 14 residues. Per the germline V gene, CDR1 is KGHSH and CDR2 is LQKENI. With 2 bases removed from V and 0 bases from J, the gap between germline ends came to 7 bases. Here the CDR3 reads CASSPKRVNTEAFF. The CDR3 bases are TGTGCCAGCTCACCAAAGAGGGTGAACACTGAAGCTTTCTTT.

V and J are TRBV19 and TRBJ1-1; D not certain. Looked up from germline, CDR1 is LNHDA and CDR2 is SQIVND (reference sequence). The CDR3 runs 14 residues. V dropped 3 bases and J dropped 6 bases, with 14 bases sitting between them. The CDR3 sequence: CASSIGVGAPEAFF. CDR3 sequence (DNA): TGTGCCAGTAGTATCGGGGTAGGCGCTCCTGAAGCTTTCTTT.

The chain has TRBV11-2 and TRBJ1-2; D call uncertain. V was clipped by 0 bases and J by 4 bases, with 6 bases between them. The CDR3 length is 13 residues. The germline V gene has CDR1 SGHAT and CDR2 FQNNGV. Here the CDR3 reads CASSLDLSYGYTF. CDR3 nucleotides: TGTGCCAGCAGCTTAGATCTTAGCTATGGCTACACCTTC.

At least ten counts were recorded for this clone. The chain is built from TRBV30 and TRBJ1-2; 7 bases align to TRBD1. This CDR3 has 15 amino acids. Looked up from germline, CDR1 is GTSNPN and CDR2 is SVGIG (reference sequence). Trimming took 2 bases from V and 3 from J; bases not matched to a gene: 9. The CDR3 bases are TGTGCCTGGAGTACTCCTTATGACAGGGACTATGGCTACACCTTC. Its protein is CAWSTPYDRDYGYTF. The complete variable domain, with remaining parts taken from reference TRBV30 and TRBJ1-2, reads SQTIHQWPATLVQPVGSPLSLECTVEGTSNPNLYWYRQAAGRGLQLLFYSVGIGQISSEVPQNLSASRPQDRQFILSSKKLLLSDSGFYLCAWSTPYDRDYGYTFGSGTRLTVV.

The chain uses TRBV4-3 and TRBJ1-2, with 8 bases that match TRBD1. Germline values: CDR1 LGHNA, CDR2 YSLEER. The CDR3 has 14 amino acids. V gave up 5 bases and J gave up 7 bases; unmatched junction bases: 9. The CDR3 spells CASSARTGWSGYTF. The CDR3 nucleotides are TGCGCCAGCAGCGCCCGGACAGGGTGGAGTGGCTACACCTTC.

The chain links TRBV5-1 to TRBJ2-3, with a tentative D call TRBD2 (5 bases). CDR1 SGHRS and CDR2 YFSETQ come from the germline V gene. The CDR3 extends over 14 amino acids. V dropped 0 bases and J dropped 7 bases, with 12 bases sitting between them. The CDR3 loop reads CASSLGGSIYTQYF. The CDR3 DNA reads as TGCGCCAGCAGCTTGGGAGGGAGTATATATACGCAGTATTTT. Drawing the rest from reference TRBV5-1 and TRBJ2-3, the complete variable domain is KAGVTQTPRYLIKTRGQQVTLSCSPISGHRSVSWYQQTPGQGLQFLFEYFSETQRNKGNFPGRFSGRQFSNSRSEMNVSTLELGDSALYLCASSLGGSIYTQYFGPGTRLTVL.

V gene TRBV5-1 combines with J gene TRBJ2-3; 9 nucleotides align to TRBD1. Germline V gives CDR1 SGHRS, CDR2 YFSETQ. The CDR3 has 21 amino acids. V was pared by 5 bases and J by 3 bases, with 25 bases of the junction left unmatched. The DNA of the CDR3 is TGCGCCAGCAGTTTTACGCGGCTCCGGGACAGGGTGAGAGGGGAGACAGATACGCAGTATTTT. Its protein product is CASSFTRLRDRVRGETDTQYF.

The chain carries TRBV9 and TRBJ2-3, with TRBD2 matching 8 bases. V gave up 1 base and J gave up 0 bases; unmatched junction bases: 4. This CDR3 contains 16 residues. Germline CDR1 and CDR2: SGDLS and YYNGEE. For the CDR3, the DNA is TGTGCCAGCAGCGTAACGGGAGGGATTAGCACAGATACGCAGTATTTT. It translates to CASSVTGGISTDTQYF.

This sequence joins TRBV4-1 and TRBJ2-1, with TRBD2 identical over 7 bases. Germline V lookup: CDR1 MGHRA, CDR2 YSYEKL. Losses at the gene ends were 6 bases for V and 9 bases for J; bases not matched to a gene: 14. CDR3 length equals 15 residues. CDR3 sequence reads: CASRPLKAGDFEQFF. The DNA for the CDR3 is TGCGCCAGCAGACCCTTGAAGGCGGGGGATTTTGAGCAGTTCTTC.

The chain uses TRBV18 and TRBJ1-6; no clear D gene. V shed 8 bases and J shed 10 bases, with 21 bases lying between them. The CDR3 extends over 15 amino acids. The germline V gene encodes CDR1 KGHSH and CDR2 LQKENI. CDR3 region: CASATRFGGGSPLHF. The CDR3, as DNA: TGTGCCAGCGCCACGAGATTTGGAGGTGGCTCACCCCTCCACTTT.

The gene calls are TRBV7-9 and TRBJ2-7, with TRBD1 as a possible D gene (5 bases). The CDR3 consists of 11 residues. CDR1 is SEHNR, CDR2 FQNEAQ, per germline (reference sequence). Trimming pared 5 bases from V and 5 bases from J, leaving 7 bases between. As DNA, the CDR3 is TGTGCCAGCAGCACCAGGGACGAGCAGTACTTC. Translated, it gives CASSTRDEQYF.

The chain uses TRBV7-9 and TRBJ2-2, with D hard to call. V lost 5 bases, J lost 2 bases, and 21 bases lay in between. Germline assignment: CDR1 SEHNR and CDR2 FQNEAQ (reference sequence). This CDR3 is 18 amino acids long. CDR3 sequence reads: CASSLPLAERINTGELFF. The CDR3 coding sequence is TGTGCCAGCAGCCTCCCCCTTGCGGAACGGATTAACACCGGGGAGCTGTTTTTT.

The CDR3 loop reads CSGIDSTAEAFF. The CDR3 nucleotides are TGCAGCGGTATAGACAGTACCGCTGAAGCTTTCTTT. The rearrangement joins TRBV29-1 to TRBJ1-1, with D maybe TRBD1 (5 bases). The CDR3 spans 12 residues. CDR1 is SQVTM and CDR2 is ANQGSEA in the germline V gene. V lost 7 bases and J 6 bases, leaving 15 bases between the germline ends.

V and J are TRBV9 and TRBJ1-4; D ambiguous. Germline CDR1 is SGDLS and CDR2 is YYNGEE. CDR3 length equals 15 residues. Trimming removed 3 bases from V and 4 bases from J, with 13 bases in between. CDR3 sequence (DNA): TGTGCCAGCAGCGCCGATATGAGTTTTAATGAAAAACTGTTTTTT. It yields the protein CASSADMSFNEKLFF.

This clone came up once. The chain combines TRBV2 with TRBJ1-1, with D unresolved. Trimming left V 6 bases short and J 1 base short, with 6 bases between. Germline values: CDR1 SNHLY, CDR2 FYNNEI. The length of the CDR3 is 12 residues. Here the CDR3 reads CASRDTNTEAFF. DNA for the CDR3: TGTGCCAGCAGAGACACGAACACTGAAGCTTTCTTT.

The V call is TRBV5-1, the J call TRBJ2-3; 9 positions agree with TRBD1. The length of the CDR3 is 17 residues. Trimming at V came to 4 bases and at J to 4 bases, leaving 13 bases not matched to a gene. Germline CDR1 SGHRS, CDR2 YFSETQ. In DNA, the CDR3 is TGCGCCAGCAGCGCCTCATGGACAGGGGAGGTTTCAGATACGCAGTATTTT. Translation: CASSASWTGEVSDTQYF.

This chain links TRBV5-6 with TRBJ1-4, with D possibly being TRBD1 (5 bases). The CDR3 is 18 residues long. V lost 2 bases, J lost 0 bases, and 17 bases lay in between. Germline V gene sequence: CDR1 SGHDT, CDR2 YYEEEE. CDR3: CASSFGGDGITTNEKLFF. The DNA for the CDR3 is TGTGCCAGCAGCTTCGGGGGGGACGGAATTACAACTAATGAAAAACTGTTTTTT.

Only a few counts were recorded for this clone. This chain connects TRBV4-3 to TRBJ2-1, with 11 bases fitting TRBD1. The CDR3 is made up of 15 amino acids. The germline gives CDR1 LGHNA, CDR2 YSLEER. The trim removed 3 bases at V and 3 bases at J, leaving 1 base unmatched. Here the CDR3 reads CASSQGQGDYNEQFF. As DNA, the CDR3 is TGCGCCAGCAGCCAGGGACAGGGGGACTACAATGAGCAGTTCTTC.

This chain uses TRBV2 with TRBJ1-2; 8 bases align to TRBD1. Germline lookup yields CDR1 SNHLY and CDR2 FYNNEI. The CDR3 runs to 13 residues. Trimming took 4 bases from V and 4 from J; bases not matched to a gene: 2. The CDR3 sequence: CASSGTGSYGYTF. The CDR3 bases are TGTGCCAGCAGTGGGACAGGGAGCTATGGCTACACCTTC.

V and J are TRBV30 and TRBJ1-5; maybe TRBD1 (6 bases). Germline V gene lookup returns CDR1 GTSNPN and CDR2 SVGIG (reference sequence). Trimming shortened V by 2 bases and J by 5 bases, and 10 bases separated the two germline ends. There are 13 residues in the CDR3. The CDR3 sequence: CAWSLAGDQPQHF. The DNA for the CDR3 is TGTGCCTGGAGTTTGGCAGGGGATCAGCCCCAGCATTTT.

The gene calls are TRBV28 and TRBJ1-2, with D unresolved. The germline V gene encodes CDR1 MDHEN and CDR2 SYDVKM. V dropped 3 bases and J dropped 6 bases, with 5 bases sitting between them. The CDR3 is 11 residues long. The CDR3 here is CASSLQDGYTF. The CDR3 coding sequence is TGTGCCAGCAGTTTGCAGGATGGCTACACCTTC.

The J gene is TRBJ2-2, the V gene TRBV9, with 11 positions matching TRBD2. The CDR3 totals 20 residues. CDR1 is SGDLS, CDR2 YYNGEE, per germline. The ends lost 0 bases at V and 2 bases at J; junction bases unmatched: 12. CDR3 nucleotide sequence: TGTGCCAGCAGCGTAGAGCTCACTATCGGGACTAGCGGAAACACCGGGGAGCTGTTTTTT. The encoded protein is CASSVELTIGTSGNTGELFF.